Listed below are T cell receptor beta chains from one sample, sequenced in a study of T cells in Graves' hyperthyroidism and ophthalmopathy. A single record per CDR3 protein comes from TCRdb applying MiXCR to the multiplex PCR reads. Among about 92,000 distinct CDR3 sequences, roughly 49% were seen once, and the ten largest hold around 29%. What was sequenced was blood. Every receptor here comes from a middle-aged woman with Graves' hyperthyroidism. Both conserved end residues are part of each CDR3. Fields, in order: CDR3 protein, CDR3 DNA, J gene, clone size, D gene, V gene. The D gene is left open where the match is weak. Clone size, where shown, is once, few, many, or a class for clones that have expanded.

CDR3 protein: CASSSGYTIYF
CDR3 DNA: TGCGCCAGCAGCTCGGGATACACCATATATTTT
J gene: TRBJ1-3
clone size: NA
D gene: NA
V gene: TRBV5-1

CDR3 protein: CASSLNWGEAFF
CDR3 DNA: TGTGCCAGCAGCTTAAATTGGGGTGAAGCTTTCTTT
J gene: TRBJ1-1
clone size: NA
D gene: NA
V gene: TRBV7-2

CDR3 protein: CASSVGQGPEQYF
CDR3 DNA: TGCGCCAGCAGCGTGGGACAGGGCCCCGAGCAGTACTTC
J gene: TRBJ2-7
clone size: NA
D gene: TRBD1
V gene: TRBV5-1

CDR3 protein: CASSQHAVLAGGPRETQYF
CDR3 DNA: TGTGCCAGCAGCCAACACGCGGTCTTAGCGGGAGGGCCGCGGGAGACCCAGTACTTC
J gene: TRBJ2-5
clone size: once
D gene: TRBD2
V gene: TRBV7-8

CDR3 protein: CSASSPLPQGNTGELFF
CDR3 DNA: TGCAGCGCCAGCAGCCCGCTCCCACAGGGAAACACCGGGGAGCTGTTTTTT
J gene: TRBJ2-2
clone size: NA
D gene: NA
V gene: TRBV29-1

CDR3 protein: CASSQYQSSYEQYF
CDR3 DNA: TGTGCCAGCAGCCAATACCAGAGCTCCTACGAGCAGTACTTC
J gene: TRBJ2-7
clone size: many
D gene: NA
V gene: TRBV4-2

CDR3 protein: CASSAQTGEVGYGYTF
CDR3 DNA: TGTGCCAGCAGCGCCCAGACCGGGGAGGTGGGCTATGGCTACACCTTC
J gene: TRBJ1-2
clone size: NA
D gene: NA
V gene: TRBV7-9

CDR3 protein: CASSQVQGGGTDTQYF
CDR3 DNA: TGTGCCAGCAGCCAGGTACAGGGCGGAGGCACAGATACGCAGTATTTT
J gene: TRBJ2-3
clone size: many
D gene: NA
V gene: TRBV14

CDR3 protein: CASSLLAGSNQPQHF
CDR3 DNA: TGTGCCAGTAGCCTACTAGCGGGAAGCAATCAGCCCCAGCATTTT
J gene: TRBJ1-5
clone size: NA
D gene: NA
V gene: TRBV19

CDR3 protein: CSVEDLRGGEAFF
CDR3 DNA: TGCAGCGTTGAAGATCTCAGAGGGGGGGAAGCTTTCTTT
J gene: TRBJ1-1
clone size: many
D gene: NA
V gene: TRBV29-1

CDR3 protein: CATWAGGAGANVLTF
CDR3 DNA: TGTGCCACCTGGGCAGGGGGCGCTGGGGCCAACGTCCTGACTTTC
J gene: TRBJ2-6
clone size: once
D gene: TRBD1
V gene: TRBV15

CDR3 protein: CASSPLSQGTQYF
CDR3 DNA: TGTGCCAGCTCACCCCTCTCCCAAGGGACCCAGTACTTC
J gene: TRBJ2-5
clone size: once
D gene: NA
V gene: TRBV18

CDR3 protein: CASSQDSGSQSYEQYF
CDR3 DNA: TGCGCCAGCAGCCAAGACAGCGGGAGCCAGTCCTACGAGCAGTACTTC
J gene: TRBJ2-7
clone size: many
D gene: TRBD2
V gene: TRBV4-1

CDR3 protein: CSASGQGGYEQYF
CDR3 DNA: TGCAGTGCTTCGGGACAGGGAGGCTACGAGCAGTACTTC
J gene: TRBJ2-7
clone size: few
D gene: TRBD1
V gene: TRBV20-1

CDR3 protein: CASSSYRGRSAGELFF
CDR3 DNA: TGTGCCAGCAGCTCCTACAGGGGGCGGAGCGCCGGGGAGCTGTTTTTT
J gene: TRBJ2-2
clone size: NA
D gene: TRBD1
V gene: TRBV9

CDR3 protein: CASRLEIGRGTYEQYF
CDR3 DNA: TGTGCCAGCCGTCTTGAAATAGGGCGGGGGACCTACGAGCAGTACTTC
J gene: TRBJ2-7
clone size: many
D gene: TRBD2
V gene: TRBV5-4

CDR3 protein: CASSSGTGVSSPLHF
CDR3 DNA: TGTGCCAGCAGTAGTGGGACAGGGGTGAGTTCACCCCTCCACTTT
J gene: TRBJ1-6
clone size: many
D gene: TRBD1
V gene: TRBV27

CDR3 protein: CSASAGGLTGNTF
CDR3 DNA: TGCAGTGCTAGTGCGGGGGGTTTGACTGGAAACACCTTC
J gene: TRBJ1-2
clone size: few
D gene: NA
V gene: TRBV20-1

CDR3 protein: CASLGHYGYTF
CDR3 DNA: TGTGCCAGCTTAGGACACTATGGCTACACCTTC
J gene: TRBJ1-2
clone size: NA
D gene: NA
V gene: TRBV25-1

CDR3 protein: CSASTGQGFRNEAFF
CDR3 DNA: TGCAGTGCTAGTACGGGGCAGGGCTTTAGAAATGAAGCTTTCTTT
J gene: TRBJ1-1
clone size: NA
D gene: NA
V gene: TRBV20-1

CDR3 protein: CAISGKETQYF
CDR3 DNA: TGTGCCATCAGTGGGAAAGAGACCCAGTACTTC
J gene: TRBJ2-5
clone size: NA
D gene: NA
V gene: TRBV10-3

CDR3 protein: CSAAGTVYGYTF
CDR3 DNA: TGCAGTGCTGCCGGGACAGTCTATGGCTACACCTTC
J gene: TRBJ1-2
clone size: NA
D gene: TRBD1
V gene: TRBV20-1

CDR3 protein: CASSVGLAGAGANVLTF
CDR3 DNA: TGTGCCAGCAGCGTGGGACTAGCGGGAGCTGGGGCCAACGTCCTGACTTTC
J gene: TRBJ2-6
clone size: NA
D gene: TRBD2
V gene: TRBV9

CDR3 protein: CASSSPGGVGYTF
CDR3 DNA: TGTGCCAGCAGCTCCCCGGGGGGGGTAGGCTACACCTTC
J gene: TRBJ1-2
clone size: many
D gene: NA
V gene: TRBV13

CDR3 protein: CATSSSQGGEYEQYF
CDR3 DNA: TGTGCCACCAGCAGCTCCCAGGGGGGTGAGTACGAGCAGTACTTC
J gene: TRBJ2-7
clone size: NA
D gene: NA
V gene: TRBV15

CDR3 protein: CASKDRAQETQYF
CDR3 DNA: TGCGCCAGCAAGGACAGGGCCCAAGAGACCCAGTACTTC
J gene: TRBJ2-5
clone size: many
D gene: TRBD1
V gene: TRBV5-1

CDR3 protein: CSVAGGGGPYEQYF
CDR3 DNA: TGCAGCGTTGCGGGTGGGGGAGGGCCCTACGAGCAGTACTTC
J gene: TRBJ2-7
clone size: NA
D gene: TRBD2
V gene: TRBV29-1

CDR3 protein: CAWGGGDGRVRTEAFF
CDR3 DNA: TGTGCCTGGGGGGGGGGTGACGGCCGGGTGAGAACTGAAGCTTTCTTT
J gene: TRBJ1-1
clone size: NA
D gene: NA
V gene: TRBV19

CDR3 protein: CASSLGEDQPQHF
CDR3 DNA: TGTGCCAGCAGTTTGGGGGAAGATCAGCCCCAGCATTTT
J gene: TRBJ1-5
clone size: many
D gene: NA
V gene: TRBV12-3/TRBV12-4

CDR3 protein: CASSSPDRGETQYF
CDR3 DNA: TGTGCCAGCAGTTCGCCAGACAGGGGCGAGACCCAGTACTTC
J gene: TRBJ2-5
clone size: once
D gene: TRBD1
V gene: TRBV13

CDR3 protein: CASQSGGAANYGYTF
CDR3 DNA: TGCGCCAGCCAGTCGGGGGGGGCGGCTAACTATGGCTACACCTTC
J gene: TRBJ1-2
clone size: NA
D gene: NA
V gene: TRBV10-2

CDR3 protein: CAIGDIEAFF
CDR3 DNA: TGTGCCATCGGAGATATAGAAGCTTTCTTT
J gene: TRBJ1-1
clone size: NA
D gene: NA
V gene: TRBV10-3

CDR3 protein: CSARVLAGNHEQYF
CDR3 DNA: TGCAGTGCTAGAGTACTAGCGGGAAACCACGAGCAGTACTTC
J gene: TRBJ2-7
clone size: NA
D gene: TRBD2
V gene: TRBV20-1

CDR3 protein: CASSLASTGAGNTIYF
CDR3 DNA: TGTGCCAGCAGCTTAGCCAGTACAGGGGCTGGGAACACCATATATTTT
J gene: TRBJ1-3
clone size: NA
D gene: TRBD1
V gene: TRBV7-2

CDR3 protein: CASSGRASTEAFF
CDR3 DNA: TGTGCCAGTAGCGGTAGGGCGAGCACTGAAGCTTTCTTT
J gene: TRBJ1-1
clone size: NA
D gene: NA
V gene: TRBV6-1

CDR3 protein: CASSTLLRDSNTQYF
CDR3 DNA: TGTGCCAGTAGTACCCTTCTGCGAGACTCCAATACGCAGTATTTT
J gene: TRBJ2-3
clone size: many
D gene: NA
V gene: TRBV19

CDR3 protein: CSARTFEGNGETQYF
CDR3 DNA: TGCAGTGCTAGAACCTTCGAGGGGAACGGAGAGACCCAGTACTTC
J gene: TRBJ2-5
clone size: NA
D gene: NA
V gene: TRBV20-1